The text below deals with one TCR beta chain. Its specificity is not known. There are 12 residues in the CDR3. Trimming cost V 1 base and J 7 bases, with 7 bases left between them. Germline V gene data show CDR1 as SGHTA and CDR2 as FQGNSA. This specimen belongs to a study of shared clonotypes between healthy human individuals. Study-level points and caveats: Rarefaction showed that sequencing of sorted subsets was incomplete (despite large depth).

Data came from immunoSEQ multiplex PCR; TCRdb stores just in-frame clones and leaves some out. The sample lists about 700,000 clones, around 72% occurring once. The chain is built from TRBV7-2 and TRBJ2-5; no clear D. Input material: memory CD4+ T cells sorted from blood. Regarding subset: CD45RA-negative fraction. The sequence derives from a woman aged 25 to 45 in good health. The CDR3 region has the DNA TGTGCCAGCAGCTTAGAAATAGGGACCCAGTACTTC. Protein product: CASSLEIGTQYF.